This TCR beta chain was obtained from a study of identical twins (TCRdb year 2016). Broadly, across the study: The study deep-sequenced TCR alpha and beta repertoires from monozygotic twins, unrelated adults of various ages and cord blood to test whether fetal clonotypes persist. To rule out contamination, replicate twin experiments were performed at different times with different library preparation protocols.

The library was produced with 5' RACE. Sequencing instrument: Illumina HiSeq 2000. Template switching added a universal primer binding site, and the final cDNA carried a unique molecular identifier that allowed TCR cDNA molecules to be counted accurately. Specific primers in the conserved constant-segment region were used to synthesize first-strand cDNA for the TCR alpha and beta chains. To control for contamination, each cDNA library was double barcoded with a SMART-Mk sample barcode plus Illumina barcodes. Two successive PCR steps introduced TruSeq adapter sequences along with Illumina sample barcodes. TCR alpha and beta cDNA libraries were sequenced on the Illumina HiSeq platform with custom primers. Per the original workflow: Unique molecular identifiers were extracted from raw reads with MiGEC, and CDR3 positions were determined with MiXCR. Recombination models were inferred per individual with the repgenHMM and IGoR tools using an EM algorithm. The analysis of shared clonotypes was done with the tcR package in R, with sharing normalized by the product of cloneset sizes. To study raw recombination free of thymic and clonal selection effects, out-of-frame nonproductive sequences were analyzed. TCRdb ran its own pipeline on the public reads, namely fastp trimming at Q25 and MiXCR clone calling, and kept in-frame beta chains. For every CDR3 protein sequence, its rows merge into one entry that carries the most common genes and DNA. What appears here as the V and J calls and clone size reflects TCRdb's work, not the paper's. This sample lists about 470,000 distinct CDR3 sequences; 24% were detected once. Roughly 2.8% of the sample goes to the ten largest clones.

All donors were healthy Caucasians. Three pairs of female monozygotic twins, all aged about 18 to 29 years, made up the twin cohort. Positive isolation kits from Invitrogen were used to isolate CD4+ and CD8+ T cell populations. What the work shows at the level of the full study, not this receptor alone: Abundant cord blood beta clonotypes had fewer insertions, young adult naive repertoires showed a similar but weaker trend, and memory repertoires showed no such trend. Because the same donors could not be followed over many years, the conclusions depended on cross-sectional statistical analysis. Zero-insertion analyses could be partly confounded by invariant T cells such as MAIT and iNKT, though diverse VJ usage argued against such confounding for most clonotypes. The excess sharing between twins in beta out-of-frame sequences was weaker because fewer shared sequences reduced the signal-to-noise ratio. In monozygotic twins, recombination models systematically underestimated out-of-frame TCR alpha sharing, but the models matched the sharing seen between unrelated individuals. Compared with coincidental sharing between unrelated individuals, out-of-frame TCR alpha sequences shared between twins had an excess of sequences with low generation probability.

This clonotype was seen more than once but under ten times. There is no known antigen for this receptor. Base-call qualities are not available, and no considerably larger clone is one nucleotide away. The CDR3 numbers 13 residues from cysteine through phenylalanine. Of all the DNA, just the CDR3 is kept, 39 bases in frame from base 1. V is clipped by 6 bases and J by 11 bases, and the sequence between their germline boundaries is 17 bases long. The same sample was also used in a study of T cells expressing NK-cell markers. The second source states: Three sorted T-cell subsets (CD3+CD56+NKG2C+, CD3+CD56+NKG2C- and CD3+CD56-NKG2C+) from roughly 8 donors had their TCR beta-chain repertoires profiled. Of the eight sequenced donors, seven were found to be HCMV-seropositive and one was found to be HCMV-seronegative. To restrict sorting to alphabetaTCR-expressing T cells, an anti-gammadeltaTCR antibody was added in several experiments. In several donors, the dominant CD3+CD56+NKG2C+ clonotypes were among the top 10 CD8+ clonotypes and accounted for roughly 1.0-7.5% of CD8+ T cells. Those dominant clonotypes were again the most abundant among CD3+CD56-NKG2C+ cells in a few donors, at about 28.3-65%. Whether the expanded NKG2C-expressing T cell clones were specific for HCMV antigens remained unclear. The study sequenced eight donors, all healthy volunteers chosen at random: three men and five women. HCMV-specific IgG was detected in serum with a commercial ELISA kit to determine HCMV serostatus. MIGEC was used to demultiplex reads and group the reads by UMI, and MiTCR was used to assemble and quantify clonotypes. To remove erroneous sequences, TCR cDNA sequences were retained only when supported by two or more reads. The tcR package was used for downstream repertoire analysis, and clonotypes were matched across fractions by CDR3 nucleotide sequence plus V segment. VDJmatch was used to annotate antigen specificity against VDJdb, with one amino acid substitution allowed in CDR3.

What was sequenced was CD4+ T cells sorted from blood. The TCR was taken from a woman younger than 30 in good health. The chain employs TRBV12-3 or TRBV12-4 and TRBJ1-5, with no D gene named confidently. The bases are TGTGCCAGCAGGCCTACAGAGGGTTCAACCCAGCATTTT. It specifies CASRPTEGSTQHF.